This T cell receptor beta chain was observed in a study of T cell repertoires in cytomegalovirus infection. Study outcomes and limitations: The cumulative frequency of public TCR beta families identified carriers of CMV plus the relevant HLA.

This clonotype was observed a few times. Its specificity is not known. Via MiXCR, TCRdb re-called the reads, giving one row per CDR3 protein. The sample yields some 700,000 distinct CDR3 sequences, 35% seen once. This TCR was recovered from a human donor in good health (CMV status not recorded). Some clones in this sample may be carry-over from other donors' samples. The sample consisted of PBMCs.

For the CDR3, the DNA is TGTGCCAGCAGAAGGACTAGTGGCTACGAGCAGTACTTC. It encodes CASRRTSGYEQYF. This sequence joins TRBV6-1 and TRBJ2-7; 7 bases line up with TRBD2. The V segment lost 6 bases and the J segment 3 bases; nucleotides outside the gene matches: 5. This CDR3 region has 13 residues. Germline values: CDR1 MNHNS, CDR2 SASEGT.